This is a list of T cell receptor beta chains from one sample in a study of blood T cell repertoires in COVID-19. Repertoires were generated with immunoSEQ multiplex PCR, while TCRdb's copy carries only in-frame clones and drops some. Among some 250,000 clones, roughly 86% were seen once, and the ten largest hold 3.5% to 4%. Material: PBMCs or T cells enriched from blood (not recorded which). Receptor source: a woman in her thirties with acute COVID-19. Both conserved end residues are part of each CDR3. Each record gives: CDR3 protein, CDR3 DNA, D gene, clone size, V gene, J gene. A D gene is named only where the DNA matches it firmly. Some rows have no size entry. The others give once, few or many, or a class for an expanded clone.

CASREGRNNSPLHF	TGCGCCAGTAGAGAGGGGAGGAATAATTCACCCCTCCACTTT	NA	NA	TRBV10-2	TRBJ1-6
CASSLGSGYGYTF	TGTGCCAGCAGCTTAGGATCAGGTTATGGCTACACCTTC	NA	NA	TRBV7-3	TRBJ1-2
CASSMGLLLRNTEAFF	TGTGCCAGTAGTATGGGCCTCCTTTTGCGCAACACTGAAGCTTTCTTT	NA	once	TRBV19	TRBJ1-1
CASSLFGTSGGDEQFF	TGTGCCAGCAGTTTATTTGGGACTAGCGGGGGGGACGAGCAGTTCTTC	TRBD2	NA	TRBV27	TRBJ2-1
CASSPTGGSGNTIYF	TGTGCCAGCTCACCTACAGGGGGCAGTGGAAACACCATATATTTT	TRBD1	once	TRBV18	TRBJ1-3
CASSTLAAQSEQFF	TGTGCCAGCAGCACCTTAGCGGCACAATCCGAGCAGTTCTTC	NA	NA	TRBV13	TRBJ2-1
CASSIRQTDNQPQHF	TGCGCCAGCAGCATCCGACAGACCGACAATCAGCCCCAGCATTTT	NA	NA	TRBV5-1	TRBJ1-5
CASSGGWFGYTF	TGTGCCAGCAGTGGCGGTTGGTTTGGCTACACCTTC	NA	NA	TRBV25-1	TRBJ1-2
CASSPGLAGAPTKNIQYF	TGTGCCAGCAGCCCTGGACTAGCGGGGGCCCCCACCAAAAACATTCAGTACTTC	TRBD2	NA	TRBV4-2	TRBJ2-4
CASSLVAGAKGYGYTF	TGTGCCAGCAGCTTAGTGGCGGGGGCGAAAGGCTATGGCTACACCTTC	NA	NA	TRBV13	TRBJ1-2
CASITAEWIAGNTIYF	TGTGCCAGCATAACTGCGGAGTGGATAGCCGGAAACACCATATATTTT	NA	NA	TRBV28	TRBJ1-3
CASSVEAAGGPGTDTQYF	TGTGCCAGCAGCGTAGAGGCGGCGGGGGGGCCTGGCACAGATACGCAGTATTTT	TRBD2	NA	TRBV9	TRBJ2-3
CASSRAGYPSTDTQYF	TGCGCCAGCAGCCGCGCGGGGTACCCTAGCACAGATACGCAGTATTTT	NA	NA	TRBV4-1	TRBJ2-3
CSAQGVTEAFF	TGCAGTGCCCAGGGCGTCACTGAAGCTTTCTTT	NA	NA	TRBV20-1	TRBJ1-1
CASSQGRALLYNEQFF	TGTGCCAGCAGCCAAGGGAGGGCCCTTTTGTACAATGAGCAGTTCTTC	TRBD2	NA	TRBV7-9	TRBJ2-1
CASSGQVPNTEAFF	TGTGCCAGCAGCGGACAGGTACCGAACACTGAAGCTTTCTTT	NA	few	TRBV9	TRBJ1-1
CASTGETQYF	TGTGCCAGCACGGGAGAGACCCAGTACTTC	NA	NA	TRBV6-5	TRBJ2-5
CASSLYRPLRDRGVGELFF	TGTGCCAGCAGTTTATATCGGCCCCTGCGGGACAGGGGCGTCGGGGAGCTGTTTTTT	TRBD1	few	TRBV27	TRBJ2-2
CAWSVSTYGYTF	TGTGCCTGGAGTGTTAGCACCTATGGCTACACCTTC	NA	NA	TRBV30	TRBJ1-2
CARRHPPRSEPLDYEQYF	TGTGCCAGAAGGCACCCCCCCCGGTCAGAGCCCCTAGATTACGAGCAGTACTTC	NA	few	TRBV7-5	TRBJ2-7
CASSPHPRPSYGYTF	TGTGCCAGCAGCCCCCATCCGCGGCCCTCCTATGGCTACACCTTC	NA	few	TRBV6-2/TRBV6-3	TRBJ1-2
CASSYFSRGATNTGELFF	TGTGCCAGCAGTTACTTCTCGCGGGGGGCCACCAACACCGGGGAGCTGTTTTTT	TRBD2	NA	TRBV6-2/TRBV6-3	TRBJ2-2
CASSTNDRGRLYEQYF	TGTGCCAGCAGCACTAACGACAGGGGGCGCTTATACGAGCAGTACTTC	TRBD1	NA	TRBV13	TRBJ2-7
CASSRTGGNNEQFF	TGTGCCAGCAGCCGGACAGGGGGGAACAATGAGCAGTTCTTC	TRBD1	few	TRBV6-5	TRBJ2-1
CSVGEPTINTEAFF	TGCAGCGTCGGGGAACCGACAATAAACACTGAAGCTTTCTTT	NA	NA	TRBV29-1	TRBJ1-1
CASSNQPGHTKDNEQFF	TGTGCCAGCAGCAACCAACCGGGACACACGAAAGACAATGAGCAGTTCTTC	NA	NA	TRBV21-1	TRBJ2-1